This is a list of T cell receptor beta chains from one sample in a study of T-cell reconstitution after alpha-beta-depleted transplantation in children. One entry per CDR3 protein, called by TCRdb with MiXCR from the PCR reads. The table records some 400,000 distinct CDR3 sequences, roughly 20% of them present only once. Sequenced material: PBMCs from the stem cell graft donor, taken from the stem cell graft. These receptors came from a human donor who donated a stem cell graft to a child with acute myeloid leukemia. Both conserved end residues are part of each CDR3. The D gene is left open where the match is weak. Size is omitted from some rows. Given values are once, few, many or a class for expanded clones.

CSANLMRSYNEQFF	TGCAGTGCTAACCTAATGCGCTCATACAATGAGCAGTTCTTC	TRBV20-1	few	TRBJ2-1	NA
CASSLAGRGTDTQYF	TGTGCCAGCAGTTTAGCGGGTAGGGGCACAGATACGCAGTATTTT	TRBV12-3/TRBV12-4	NA	TRBJ2-3	NA
CASSLESLDTQYF	TGTGCCAGCAGCTTAGAGTCCCTGGATACGCAGTATTTT	TRBV7-2	few	TRBJ2-3	NA
CASSLKWDRSRYSNQPQHF	TGTGCCAGCAGCCTAAAATGGGACAGGAGCAGATATAGCAATCAGCCCCAGCATTTT	TRBV28	NA	TRBJ1-5	TRBD1
CASSSVQSDEKLFF	TGCGCCAGCAGCTCGGTACAGTCGGATGAAAAACTGTTTTTT	TRBV5-1	NA	TRBJ1-4	NA
CSARDRTVQETQYF	TGCAGTGCTAGAGATCGGACAGTACAAGAGACCCAGTACTTC	TRBV20-1	many	TRBJ2-5	NA
CATSRESGTGELFF	TGTGCCACCAGCAGAGAATCCGGCACCGGGGAGCTGTTTTTT	TRBV15	few	TRBJ2-2	NA
CSAGGLYNEQFF	TGCAGCGCTGGGGGGCTCTACAATGAGCAGTTCTTC	TRBV29-1	many	TRBJ2-1	NA
CASSKGSAGDYEQYF	TGTGCCAGCTCAAAGGGGTCAGCGGGAGACTACGAGCAGTACTTC	TRBV6-5	NA	TRBJ2-7	TRBD2
CASSLASGRSTDTQYF	TGCGCCAGCAGCTTGGCCAGCGGGAGAAGCACAGATACGCAGTATTTT	TRBV5-1	few	TRBJ2-3	TRBD2
CASSQEVTVSYEQYF	TGCGCCAGCAGCCAAGAGGTGACCGTAAGTTACGAGCAGTACTTC	TRBV4-3	few	TRBJ2-7	NA
CASSLTGGAGGTEAFF	TGTGCCAGCAGCCTAACAGGGGGCGCAGGAGGCACTGAAGCTTTCTTT	TRBV9	few	TRBJ1-1	TRBD1